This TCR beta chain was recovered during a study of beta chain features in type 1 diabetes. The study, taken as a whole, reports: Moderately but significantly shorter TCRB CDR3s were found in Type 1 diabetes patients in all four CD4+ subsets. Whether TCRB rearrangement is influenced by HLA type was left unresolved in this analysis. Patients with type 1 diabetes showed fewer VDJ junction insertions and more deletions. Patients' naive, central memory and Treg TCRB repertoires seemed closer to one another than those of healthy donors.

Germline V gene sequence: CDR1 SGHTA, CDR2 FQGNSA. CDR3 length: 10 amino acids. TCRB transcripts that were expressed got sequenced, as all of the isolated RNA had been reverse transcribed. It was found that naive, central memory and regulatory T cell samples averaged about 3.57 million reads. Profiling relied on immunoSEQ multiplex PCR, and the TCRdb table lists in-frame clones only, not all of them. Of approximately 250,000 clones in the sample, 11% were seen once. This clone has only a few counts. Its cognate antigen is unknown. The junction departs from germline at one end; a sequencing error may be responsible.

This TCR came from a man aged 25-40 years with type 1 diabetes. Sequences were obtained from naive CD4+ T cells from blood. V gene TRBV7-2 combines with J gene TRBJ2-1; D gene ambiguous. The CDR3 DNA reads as TGTGCCAGCAGCGCTGATTTGCAGGTCTTC. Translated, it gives CASSADLQVF.